A selection of T cell receptor beta chains follows, all from one sample in a study of blood T cell repertoires in COVID-19. Produced via immunoSEQ multiplex PCR; TCRdb's table is partial and in-frame only. The table records roughly 27,000 clones, approximately 80% of them present only once. The sequencing input was peripheral blood. These receptors were taken from a woman aged 70 to 79 with acute or convalescent COVID-19. CDR3s include the opening cysteine and the closing phenylalanine or tryptophan. D genes are given only for firm matches. Clone size, where shown, is once, few, many, or a class for clones that have expanded.

abundance,v_gene,d_gene,j_gene,CDR3aa,CDR3nt
medium-sized,TRBV7-8,-,TRBJ1-6,CASSFLSGREGSPLHF,TGTGCCAGCAGCTTTTTGTCGGGACGGGAGGGTTCACCCCTCCACTTT
-,TRBV29-1,TRBD1,TRBJ2-7,CSVVGDSAYEQYF,TGCAGCGTTGTAGGGGACAGTGCCTACGAGCAGTACTTC
-,TRBV7-2,-,TRBJ1-4,CASSLSRGGEKLFF,TGTGCCAGCAGCTTATCCAGGGGTGGAGAAAAACTGTTTTTT
-,TRBV4-1,TRBD2,TRBJ2-3,CASSQGVLAGGRATQYF,TGCGCCAGCAGCCAAGGTGTATTAGCGGGAGGTAGGGCTACGCAGTATTTT
-,TRBV7-2,TRBD1,TRBJ1-6,CASSSRDSGNNSPLHF,TGTGCCAGCAGCTCCCGGGACAGTGGGAATAATTCACCCCTCCACTTT
-,TRBV5-5,-,TRBJ2-1,CASSLGDYSYNEQFF,TGTGCCAGCAGCTTAGGAGACTATAGCTACAATGAGCAGTTCTTC
few,TRBV3-1/TRBV3-2,-,TRBJ2-1,CASSQAADNEQFF,TGTGCCAGCAGCCAAGCAGCGGACAATGAGCAGTTCTTC
-,TRBV28,-,TRBJ1-6,CASSLAAGGGSPLHF,TGTGCCAGCAGTTTAGCTGCGGGCGGGGGATCACCCCTCCACTTT
-,TRBV6-2/TRBV6-3,-,TRBJ2-4,CASSYSAGTKNIQYF,TGTGCCAGCAGTTACTCCGCGGGGACCAAAAACATTCAGTACTTC
once,TRBV9,TRBD2,TRBJ2-1,CASSRAGLVLNEQFF,TGTGCCAGCAGCCGCGCGGGACTAGTCCTCAATGAGCAGTTCTTC
-,TRBV4-2,TRBD1,TRBJ1-5,CASSQITGGNQPQHF,TGTGCCAGCAGCCAAATAACAGGGGGCAATCAGCCCCAGCATTTT
few,TRBV29-1,-,TRBJ1-2,CSVGRASYGYTF,TGCAGCGTAGGCAGGGCGTCCTATGGCTACACCTTC
-,TRBV6-2/TRBV6-3,TRBD2,TRBJ2-3,CASSYPPAGGRDTQYF,TGTGCCAGCAGTTACCCACCGGCGGGGGGGCGAGATACGCAGTATTTT
-,TRBV6-2/TRBV6-3,-,TRBJ2-2,CASSLPPLAVTHLDGELFF,TGTGCCAGCAGCCTTCCCCCATTAGCGGTCACACATCTGGACGGGGAGCTGTTTTTT
-,TRBV5-1,-,TRBJ2-1,CASSFGREQFF,TGCGCCAGCAGCTTCGGCCGGGAACAGTTCTTC
-,TRBV14,-,TRBJ2-3,CASSEWRGATDTQYF,TGTGCCAGCAGCGAATGGCGGGGAGCCACAGATACGCAGTATTTT
-,TRBV6-2/TRBV6-3,TRBD1,TRBJ1-2,CASSYRQGAHPLGYTF,TGTGCCAGCAGTTACCGGCAGGGGGCTCACCCTCTAGGCTACACCTTC
-,TRBV3-1/TRBV3-2,-,TRBJ2-1,CASSQDLPRAYNEQFF,TGTGCCAGCAGCCAAGATTTGCCGAGGGCTTACAATGAGCAGTTCTTC
-,TRBV11-3,TRBD2,TRBJ2-5,CASSLGLAGGGETQYF,TGTGCCAGCAGCTTGGGACTAGCGGGTGGCGGGGAGACCCAGTACTTC
-,TRBV7-6,-,TRBJ1-5,CASSLGAGIYSNQPQHF,TGTGCCAGCAGCTTAGGGGCAGGCATTTATAGCAATCAGCCCCAGCATTTT
-,TRBV3-1/TRBV3-2,-,TRBJ2-1,CASSQDWRGYNEQFF,TGTGCCAGCAGCCAAGATTGGCGGGGATACAATGAGCAGTTCTTC
-,TRBV30,-,TRBJ1-1,CAWTVRAGELYTEAFF,TGTGCCTGGACCGTCCGAGCCGGGGAGTTGTACACTGAAGCTTTCTTT
few,TRBV5-8,TRBD1,TRBJ1-1,CASSIRQGRTEAFF,TGTGCCAGCAGCATCCGACAGGGGAGGACTGAAGCTTTCTTT
-,TRBV5-1,TRBD1,TRBJ2-2,CASSALGQINTGELFF,TGCGCCAGCAGCGCACTGGGACAGATAAACACCGGGGAGCTGTTTTTT
few,TRBV4-2,TRBD1,TRBJ1-3,CASSQVGGERNTIYF,TGTGCCAGCAGCCAAGTAGGGGGCGAAAGAAACACCATATATTTT
-,TRBV5-1,-,TRBJ2-2,CASSLALQGRPGELFF,TGCGCCAGCAGCTTGGCCCTACAGGGGAGGCCCGGGGAGCTGTTTTTT
-,TRBV4-1,-,TRBJ2-7,CASSQVPSLVYEQYF,TGCGCCAGCAGCCAAGTCCCGTCCCTCGTCTACGAGCAGTACTTC
once,TRBV2,-,TRBJ1-1,CASSEAATAEAFF,TGTGCCAGCAGTGAAGCGGCAACAGCCGAAGCTTTCTTT
-,TRBV19,TRBD2,TRBJ2-2,CASSIDAGTRRAGELFF,TGTGCCAGTAGTATAGATGCCGGGACTAGGAGGGCCGGGGAGCTGTTTTTT
-,TRBV2,-,TRBJ2-7,CASSESGVSSYEQYF,TGTGCCAGCAGTGAATCCGGGGTCAGCTCCTACGAGCAGTACTTC
-,TRBV27,TRBD2,TRBJ2-7,CASTRTSGSTYEQYF,TGTGCCAGCACCAGGACTAGCGGGAGTACCTACGAGCAGTACTTC
once,TRBV6-5,TRBD1,TRBJ1-2,CASSWQGDSDGYTF,TGTGCCAGCAGTTGGCAGGGGGATTCTGATGGCTACACCTTC
few,TRBV11-2,-,TRBJ1-2,CASSSGQRYGYTF,TGTGCCAGCAGCTCAGGACAGCGCTATGGCTACACCTTC
few,TRBV19,TRBD2,TRBJ2-3,CASSVQTSGGGDTQYF,TGTGCCAGTAGTGTACAGACTAGCGGGGGGGGAGATACGCAGTATTTT
once,TRBV7-7,TRBD2,TRBJ2-3,CASSPQAGRTDTQYF,TGTGCTAGCAGCCCCCAAGCGGGGAGGACAGATACGCAGTATTTT
-,TRBV9,TRBD2,TRBJ2-2,CASSPLAGWGAGGHTGELFF,TGTGCCAGCAGCCCCCTAGCCGGATGGGGGGCGGGGGGACACACCGGGGAGCTGTTTTTT
-,TRBV5-1,-,TRBJ1-3,CASSLGTGPLGGNTIYF,TGCGCCAGCAGCTTGGGAACAGGGCCCCTGGGTGGAAACACCATATATTTT
-,TRBV4-1,TRBD2,TRBJ2-1,CASSQGLAGGYEQFF,TGCGCCAGCAGCCAAGGACTAGCGGGGGGGTATGAGCAGTTCTTC
few,TRBV2,TRBD2,TRBJ2-1,CASSEGLAVWEQFF,TGTGCCAGCAGTGAGGGACTAGCGGTATGGGAGCAGTTCTTC
-,TRBV18,-,TRBJ2-3,CASSPPGGRITDTQYF,TGTGCCAGCTCACCACCCGGGGGTCGAATCACAGATACGCAGTATTTT
-,TRBV3-1/TRBV3-2,-,TRBJ2-3,CASSPRPGWTDTQYF,TGTGCCAGCAGCCCCCGCCCGGGGTGGACAGATACGCAGTATTTT
-,TRBV7-2,-,TRBJ1-3,CASSLDGVPGNTIYF,TGTGCCAGCAGCTTAGACGGGGTCCCTGGAAACACCATATATTTT
-,TRBV9,TRBD1,TRBJ1-2,CASSALGQGYGYTF,TGTGCCAGCAGCGCCCTGGGACAGGGTTATGGCTACACCTTC
few,TRBV27,-,TRBJ1-1,CASSEGFGTGTEAFF,TGTGCCAGCAGTGAGGGTTTCGGGACTGGGACTGAAGCTTTCTTT
-,TRBV14,TRBD1,TRBJ1-2,CASSPGTGPVYGYTF,TGTGCCAGCAGCCCCGGGACAGGGCCTGTCTATGGCTACACCTTC
-,TRBV27,-,TRBJ2-7,CASSLNSDIYEQYF,TGTGCCAGCAGTTTAAACAGTGACATATACGAGCAGTACTTC
-,TRBV2,-,TRBJ1-1,CASSDSAEGGAEAFF,TGTGCCAGCAGTGACTCGGCGGAGGGAGGGGCTGAAGCTTTCTTT
-,TRBV10-1,TRBD1,TRBJ2-2,CASSACGDRGTGELFF,TGCGCCAGCAGCGCATGTGGGGACAGGGGCACCGGGGAGCTGTTTTTT
-,TRBV5-1,-,TRBJ2-5,CASRHTGPYGGETQYF,TGCGCCAGCCGCCACACGGGGCCCTACGGAGGGGAGACCCAGTACTTC
-,TRBV28,-,TRBJ2-2,CASSFPSGELFF,TGTGCCAGCAGTTTCCCTTCCGGGGAGCTGTTTTTT
-,TRBV7-9,TRBD2,TRBJ2-2,CASSLGAGAHTGELFF,TGTGCCAGCAGCTTAGGAGCGGGAGCTCACACCGGGGAGCTGTTTTTT
-,TRBV28,TRBD2,TRBJ2-5,CASSFGSGGRQTQYF,TGTGCCAGCAGTTTCGGGTCGGGCGGGAGACAGACCCAGTACTTC
few,TRBV5-1,-,TRBJ1-1,CASSLEPGTREAFF,TGCGCCAGCAGCTTGGAACCGGGGACACGAGAAGCTTTCTTT
once,TRBV6-5,TRBD2,TRBJ2-3,CASSSLGGGLTDTQYF,TGTGCCAGCAGTTCTCTTGGCGGGGGTCTCACAGATACGCAGTATTTT
-,TRBV6-2/TRBV6-3,-,TRBJ2-7,CASSRRGYEQYF,TGTGCCAGCAGTAGACGGGGTTACGAGCAGTACTTC
-,TRBV30,TRBD1,TRBJ1-2,CAWSLQGSHGYTF,TGTGCCTGGAGCCTACAGGGGTCCCACGGCTACACCTTC
-,TRBV7-9,TRBD2,TRBJ2-4,CASSLQLAGTKNIQYF,TGTGCCAGCAGCTTACAACTAGCGGGTACCAAAAACATTCAGTACTTC
-,TRBV29-1,-,TRBJ2-3,CSVTQGKDTQYF,TGCAGCGTTACTCAGGGGAAAGATACGCAGTATTTT
-,TRBV10-3,-,TRBJ2-2,CAIRGPLATGELFF,TGTGCCATCAGAGGGCCGCTAGCCACCGGGGAGCTGTTTTTT